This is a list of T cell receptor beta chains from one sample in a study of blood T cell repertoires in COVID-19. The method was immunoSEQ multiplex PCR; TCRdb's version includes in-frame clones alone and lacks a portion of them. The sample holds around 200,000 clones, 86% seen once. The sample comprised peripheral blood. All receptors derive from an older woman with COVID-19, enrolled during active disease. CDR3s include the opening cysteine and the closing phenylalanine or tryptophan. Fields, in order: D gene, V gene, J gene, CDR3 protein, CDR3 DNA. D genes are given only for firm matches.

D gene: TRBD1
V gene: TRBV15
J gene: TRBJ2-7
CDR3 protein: CATSRDTGTAYEQYF
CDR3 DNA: TGTGCCACCAGCAGAGACACCGGGACAGCCTACGAGCAGTACTTC

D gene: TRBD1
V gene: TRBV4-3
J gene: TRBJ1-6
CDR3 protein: CASSQLTGVGSPLHF
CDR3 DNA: TGCGCCAGCAGCCAACTAACAGGGGTTGGATCACCCCTCCACTTT

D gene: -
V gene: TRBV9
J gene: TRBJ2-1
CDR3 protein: CASSVAGTYNEQFF
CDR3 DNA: TGTGCCAGCAGCGTAGCGGGAACCTACAATGAGCAGTTCTTC

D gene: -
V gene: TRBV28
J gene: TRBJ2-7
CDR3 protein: CASSSLLRRIYEQYF
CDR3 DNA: TGTGCCAGCAGTTCACTCCTAAGGAGAATCTACGAGCAGTACTTC

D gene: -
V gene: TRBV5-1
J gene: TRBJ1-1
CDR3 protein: CASSFSGQAFF
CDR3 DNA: TGCGCCAGCAGCTTTTCAGGTCAAGCTTTCTTT

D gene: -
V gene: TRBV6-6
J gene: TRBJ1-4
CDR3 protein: CASSYGGTDNEKLFF
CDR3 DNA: TGTGCCAGCAGTTACGGGGGGACCGATAATGAAAAACTGTTTTTT

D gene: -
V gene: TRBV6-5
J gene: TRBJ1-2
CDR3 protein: CASSSGGFYGYTF
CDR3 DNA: TGTGCCAGCAGCTCCGGGGGGTTCTATGGCTACACCTTC

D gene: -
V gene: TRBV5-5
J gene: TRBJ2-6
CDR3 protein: CASSLDSSGANVLTF
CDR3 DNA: TGTGCCAGCAGCTTGGATTCCTCCGGGGCCAACGTCCTGACTTTC

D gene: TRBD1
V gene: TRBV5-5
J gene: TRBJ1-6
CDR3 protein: CASSFGTGRNSPLHF
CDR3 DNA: TGTGCCAGCAGCTTTGGGACAGGGAGGAATTCACCCCTCCACTTT

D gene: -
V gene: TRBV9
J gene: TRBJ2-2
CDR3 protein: CASSVGGGSNTGELFF
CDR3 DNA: TGTGCCAGCAGCGTAGGAGGAGGGTCGAACACCGGGGAGCTGTTTTTT

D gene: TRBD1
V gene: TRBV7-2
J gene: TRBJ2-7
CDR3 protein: CASSFSTGTYEQYF
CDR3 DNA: TGTGCCAGCAGCTTTTCGACAGGGACCTACGAGCAGTACTTC